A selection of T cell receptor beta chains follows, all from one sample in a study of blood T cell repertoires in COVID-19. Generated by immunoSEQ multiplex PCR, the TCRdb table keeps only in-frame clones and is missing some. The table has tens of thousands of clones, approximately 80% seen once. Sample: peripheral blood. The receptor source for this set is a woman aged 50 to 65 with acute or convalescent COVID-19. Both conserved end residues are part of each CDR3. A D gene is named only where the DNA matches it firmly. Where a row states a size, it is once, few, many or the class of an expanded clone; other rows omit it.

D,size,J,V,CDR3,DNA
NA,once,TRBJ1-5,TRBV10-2,CASSDWQSNQPQHF,TGCGCCAGCAGTGACTGGCAGAGCAATCAGCCCCAGCATTTT
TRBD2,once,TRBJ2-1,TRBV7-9,CASSFWTSGVDNEQFF,TGTGCCAGCAGCTTCTGGACTAGCGGGGTAGACAATGAGCAGTTCTTC
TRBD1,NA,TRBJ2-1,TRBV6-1,CASSESLAGGAANEQFF,TGTGCCAGCAGTGAAAGCTTGGCAGGGGGCGCCGCTAATGAGCAGTTCTTC
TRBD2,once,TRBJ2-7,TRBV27,CASSLSLATYEQYF,TGTGCCAGCAGTTTATCACTAGCGACCTACGAGCAGTACTTC
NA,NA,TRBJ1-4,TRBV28,CASSFLTQGVEKLFF,TGTGCCAGCAGTTTCTTGACGCAGGGCGTGGAAAAACTGTTTTTT
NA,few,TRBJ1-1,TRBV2,CASKVEVNTEAFF,TGTGCCAGCAAGGTAGAGGTAAACACTGAAGCTTTCTTT
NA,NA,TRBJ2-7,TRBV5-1,CASSLGGEAYEQYF,TGCGCCAGCAGCTTAGGCGGTGAAGCCTACGAGCAGTACTTC
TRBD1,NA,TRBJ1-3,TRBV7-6,CASSVDRDSGNTIYF,TGTGCCAGCAGCGTTGACAGGGACTCTGGAAACACCATATATTTT
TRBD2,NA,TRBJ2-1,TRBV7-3,CASSSSSGRGDEQFF,TGTGCCAGCAGCTCTAGTAGCGGGAGAGGGGATGAGCAGTTCTTC
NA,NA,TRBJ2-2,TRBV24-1,CATSDLHLDPGNTGELFF,TGTGCCACCAGTGATTTGCATCTAGACCCCGGGAACACCGGGGAGCTGTTTTTT
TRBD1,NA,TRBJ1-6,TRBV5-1,CASSLGGGQGFTPLHF,TGCGCCAGCAGCTTGGGGGGCGGACAGGGTTTTACACCCCTCCACTTT
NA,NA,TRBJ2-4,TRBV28,CASSLLGGAKNIQYF,TGTGCCAGCAGTCTCTTGGGGGGTGCCAAAAACATTCAGTACTTC
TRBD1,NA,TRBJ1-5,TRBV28,CASRPGQPNQPQHF,TGTGCCAGCAGACCGGGACAGCCCAATCAGCCCCAGCATTTT
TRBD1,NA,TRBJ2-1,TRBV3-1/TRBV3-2,CASSRQGASNEQFF,TGTGCCAGCAGTCGACAGGGGGCCTCCAATGAGCAGTTCTTC
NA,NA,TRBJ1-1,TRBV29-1,CSVHGGHSFF,TGCAGCGTTCACGGGGGTCACAGTTTCTTT
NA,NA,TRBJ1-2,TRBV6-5,CASYRRDYGYTF,TGTGCCAGCTACCGGAGAGACTATGGCTACACCTTC
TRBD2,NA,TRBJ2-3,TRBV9,CASSVESSGGYTDTQYF,TGTGCCAGCAGCGTAGAGTCTAGCGGGGGGTACACAGATACGCAGTATTTT
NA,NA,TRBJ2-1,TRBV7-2,CASSFYDEQFF,TGTGCCAGCAGCTTCTATGATGAGCAGTTCTTC
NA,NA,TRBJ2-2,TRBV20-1,CSASHAAGKNTGELFF,TGCAGTGCTAGTCATGCAGCAGGGAAGAACACCGGGGAGCTGTTTTTT
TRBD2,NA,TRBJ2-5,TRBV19,CASSIGTSGIETQYF,TGTGCCAGTAGTATAGGAACTAGCGGGATCGAGACCCAGTACTTC
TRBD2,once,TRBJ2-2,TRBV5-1,CASSLRSGSGTGELFF,TGCGCCAGCAGCTTGAGGAGCGGGAGTGGTACCGGGGAGCTGTTTTTT
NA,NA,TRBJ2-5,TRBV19,CASSLGQIIGGETQYF,TGTGCCAGTAGTCTGGGGCAGATCATAGGGGGAGAGACCCAGTACTTC
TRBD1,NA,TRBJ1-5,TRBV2,CASRAGTGVGPQHF,TGTGCCAGCAGAGCCGGGACAGGGGTTGGGCCCCAGCATTTT
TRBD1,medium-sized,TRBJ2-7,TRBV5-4,CASSPPGTGLGEQYF,TGTGCCAGCAGCCCACCCGGGACAGGGCTTGGCGAGCAGTACTTC
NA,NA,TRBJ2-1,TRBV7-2,CASSKEGNPSAQQFF,TGTGCCAGCAGCAAAGAGGGGAACCCTAGCGCTCAGCAGTTCTTC
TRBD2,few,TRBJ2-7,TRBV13,CASSPLAGLGEQYF,TGTGCCAGCAGCCCACTAGCGGGATTAGGTGAGCAGTACTTC
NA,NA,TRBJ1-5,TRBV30,CAWSVGSNQPQHF,TGTGCCTGGAGTGTGGGCAGCAATCAGCCCCAGCATTTT
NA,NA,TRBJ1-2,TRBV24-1,CATAPKGVDIYGYTF,TGTGCCACCGCACCCAAGGGGGTAGATATCTATGGCTACACCTTC
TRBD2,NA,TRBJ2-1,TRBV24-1,CATSAKAGGRDEQFF,TGTGCCACCAGTGCCAAAGCGGGGGGGCGTGATGAGCAGTTCTTC
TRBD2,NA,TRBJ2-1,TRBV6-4,CASSAVIGGSYNEQFF,TGTGCCAGCAGCGCGGTCATAGGCGGGAGCTACAATGAGCAGTTCTTC
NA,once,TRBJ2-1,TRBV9,CASSVDGGSNNEQFF,TGTGCCAGCAGCGTAGACGGGGGTAGTAACAATGAGCAGTTCTTC
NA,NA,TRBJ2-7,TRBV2,CASSGVYEQYF,TGTGCCAGCAGCGGGGTCTACGAGCAGTACTTC
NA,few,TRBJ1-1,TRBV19,CASSITRDTEAFF,TGTGCCAGTAGTATTACCAGGGACACTGAAGCTTTCTTT
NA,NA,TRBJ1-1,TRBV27,CATLGVEGEAFF,TGTGCCACTCTGGGGGTGGAGGGTGAAGCTTTCTTT
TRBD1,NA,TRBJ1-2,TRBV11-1,CASSPGQAGRYGYTF,TGTGCCAGCAGCCCTGGACAGGCGGGAAGATATGGCTACACCTTC
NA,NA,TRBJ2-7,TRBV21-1,CASSNGGRGLETYEQYF,TGTGCCAGCAGCAATGGGGGCCGGGGCCTTGAAACCTACGAGCAGTACTTC
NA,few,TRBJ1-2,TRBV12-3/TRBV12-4,CASSDDRPGYTF,TGTGCCAGCAGTGACGACAGGCCCGGCTACACCTTC
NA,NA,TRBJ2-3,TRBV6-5,CASSYSGGLNTQYF,TGTGCCAGCAGTTACTCTGGAGGCCTCAATACGCAGTATTTT
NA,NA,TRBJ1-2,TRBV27,CASSRQGKTGYTF,TGTGCCAGCAGTCGCCAGGGTAAGACTGGCTACACCTTC
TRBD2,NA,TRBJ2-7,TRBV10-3,CAISETSTGTSGRLYEQYF,TGTGCCATCAGTGAGACGTCGACCGGGACTAGCGGGAGACTCTACGAGCAGTACTTC
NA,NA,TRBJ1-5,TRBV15,CATTQGSPNNQPQHF,TGTGCCACCACCCAGGGCTCCCCGAACAATCAGCCCCAGCATTTT
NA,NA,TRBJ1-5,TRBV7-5,CARSLAFRGSSNQPQHF,TGTGCCAGAAGCTTAGCATTTCGAGGGAGTAGCAATCAGCCCCAGCATTTT
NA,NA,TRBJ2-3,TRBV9,CASSVEPGGTTDTQYF,TGTGCCAGCAGCGTAGAGCCCGGGGGAACCACAGATACGCAGTATTTT
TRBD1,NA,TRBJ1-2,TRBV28,CASSLTGGPGGYTF,TGTGCCAGCAGTCTTACAGGGGGGCCAGGTGGCTACACCTTC
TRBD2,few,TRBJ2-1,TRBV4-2,CASSPRTGGSSYNEQFF,TGTGCCAGCAGCCCCCGTACGGGGGGATCCTCCTACAATGAGCAGTTCTTC